This T cell receptor beta chain was recorded in a study of blood T cell repertoires in COVID-19 (dated by TCRdb to 2018 to 2021). Regarding the complete study: Samples covering the acute and convalescent phases of COVID-19 were provided by collaborators in the United States, Italy and Spain. Samples came from the ongoing ImmuneRACE study (first 160 participants) plus 1,254 subjects from 6 global collaborators. The material from the prospective study consisted of cDNA or gDNA derived from T cells, B-cell-depleted T cells, or PBMCs. A freely available public database, intended as a resource for researchers studying the immune response to SARS-CoV-2, is where the repertoires were released. Where available, HLA class I and class II types were obtained from metadata supplied by the sample provider rather than from assay-based typing. Deeply sampled blood TCRbeta repertoires from subjects exposed to, actively infected with, or recovered from COVID-19 were included in the dataset. The sample metadata nearly always contained a de-identified subject ID, COVID-19 status, age in years and sex.

Broad study findings and their caveats: How much clinical and demographic metadata was included differed by source and by participant, and the metadata was provided uncurated.

The germline V gene encodes CDR1 MNHEY and CDR2 SMNVEV (reference sequence). From the cysteine through the phenylalanine, the CDR3 covers 12 amino acids. Solely the CDR3 DNA is kept, with 36 bases framed from the first base. The V and J ends are trimmed by 1 base and 13 bases, leaving 8 bases between them. Whole blood was collected in K2EDTA tubes by collaborating institutions according to the institutions' own protocols. For TCRbeta analysis, collaborators shipped samples in one of three forms: frozen whole blood, isolated PBMCs, or DNA extracted from either of those sample types. As regards this clone: The antigen it recognizes is unknown. The sample holds no much larger clone one base away, and base qualities are not on file.

TCRbeta CDR3 regions were amplified from genomic DNA using the immunoSEQ Assay, a bias-controlled multiplex PCR. The study's own analysis went as follows. Nucleated cell counts per sample were estimated from amplification of reference gene primers within the assay. To quantify the absolute abundance of each unique TCRbeta CDR3 rearrangement, sequence reads were collapsed and filtered. For each sample, productive Simpson clonality was calculated as the square root of Simpson's diversity index over productive rearrangements. What TCRdb holds here is the immuneACCESS table cut down to in-frame rearrangements. Part of the clones is not present; checked against another copy, under half of the missing clones reflect an unresolved V gene, and the others are unexplained. That table gives V, J and clone size, and the DNA gave D and trimming. The sample table contains approximately 210,000 clones; only one count was recorded for approximately 90% of them. The ten largest account for 1% to 1.5% of the sample.

The sequenced sample was peripheral blood. The TCR originated in a man aged 25-45 years with acute or convalescent COVID-19. The V and J segments used are TRBV27 and TRBJ2-6; 5 matching bases give a weak D call of TRBD2. The CDR3 protein: CASSLWPGVLTF. The nucleotide sequence reads TGTGCCAGCAGTTTATGGCCGGGGGTCCTGACTTTC.